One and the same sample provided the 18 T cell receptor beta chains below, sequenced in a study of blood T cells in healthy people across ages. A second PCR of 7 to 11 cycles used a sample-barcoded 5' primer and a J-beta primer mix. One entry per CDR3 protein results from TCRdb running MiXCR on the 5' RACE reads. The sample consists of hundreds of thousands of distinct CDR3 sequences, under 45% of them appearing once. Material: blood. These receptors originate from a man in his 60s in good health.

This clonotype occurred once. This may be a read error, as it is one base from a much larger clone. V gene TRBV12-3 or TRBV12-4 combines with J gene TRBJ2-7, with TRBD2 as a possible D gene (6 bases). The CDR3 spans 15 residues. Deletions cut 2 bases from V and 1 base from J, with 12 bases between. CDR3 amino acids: CASSLRRVRSYEQYF. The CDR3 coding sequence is TGTGCCAGCAGTTTAAGGAGGGTAAGATCCTACGAGCAGTACTTC.

CDR3 DNA: TGTGCTAGTGGGTCGGGACCCCGAATCCCAGCCTATGGCTACACCTTC. As protein: CASGSGPRIPAYGYTF. The genes are TRBV12-5 and TRBJ1-2; D is possibly TRBD1 (5 bases). Per the germline V gene, CDR1 is LGHNT and CDR2 is FRNRAP. Trimming took off 6 bases at V and 4 bases at J, with 21 bases between the two ends. The CDR3 runs to 16 residues.

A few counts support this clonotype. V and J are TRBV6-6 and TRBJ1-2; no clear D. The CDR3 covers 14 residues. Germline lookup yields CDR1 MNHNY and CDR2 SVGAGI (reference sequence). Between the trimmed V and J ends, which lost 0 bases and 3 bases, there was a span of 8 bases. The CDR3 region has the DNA TGTGCCAGCAGTTACTCGTTCGGGGACTATGGCTACACCTTC. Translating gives CASSYSFGDYGYTF.

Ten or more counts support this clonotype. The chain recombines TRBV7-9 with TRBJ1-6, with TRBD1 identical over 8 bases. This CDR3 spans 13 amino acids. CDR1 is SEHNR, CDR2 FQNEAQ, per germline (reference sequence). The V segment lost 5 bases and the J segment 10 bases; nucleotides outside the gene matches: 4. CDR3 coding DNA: TGTGCCAGCAGCGTACAGGGGGACTCACCCCTCCACTTT. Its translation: CASSVQGDSPLHF.

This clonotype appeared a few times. The CDR3 DNA follows: TGTGCCAGCATGATCGTGGATACGCAGTATTTT. Its translation: CASMIVDTQYF. The J gene is TRBJ2-3, the V gene TRBV2; no clear D. There are 11 residues in the CDR3. V lost 7 bases and J lost 6, with 8 bases in between. Germline V gene data show CDR1 as SNHLY and CDR2 as FYNNEI.

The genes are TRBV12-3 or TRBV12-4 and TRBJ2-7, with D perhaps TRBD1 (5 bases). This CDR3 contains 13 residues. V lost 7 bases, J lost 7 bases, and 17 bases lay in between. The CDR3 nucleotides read TGTGCCAGCACCCTAGGGGCGTCAAATGAGCAGTACTTC. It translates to CASTLGASNEQYF.

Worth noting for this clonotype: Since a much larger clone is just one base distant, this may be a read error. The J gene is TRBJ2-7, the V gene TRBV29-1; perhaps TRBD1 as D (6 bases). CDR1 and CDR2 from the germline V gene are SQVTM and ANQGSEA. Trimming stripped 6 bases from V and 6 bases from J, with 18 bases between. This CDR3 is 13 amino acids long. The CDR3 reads CSVASGTYCEQYF. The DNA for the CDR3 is TGCAGCGTGGCCTCTGGGACATACTGCGAGCAGTACTTC.

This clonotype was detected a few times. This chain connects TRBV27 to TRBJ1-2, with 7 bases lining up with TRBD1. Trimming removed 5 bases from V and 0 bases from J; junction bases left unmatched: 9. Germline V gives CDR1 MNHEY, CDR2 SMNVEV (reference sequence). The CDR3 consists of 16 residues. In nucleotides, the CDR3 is TGTGCCAGCAGTCCCATTACAGGGGAAGCTAACTATGGCTACACCTTC. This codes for CASSPITGEANYGYTF.

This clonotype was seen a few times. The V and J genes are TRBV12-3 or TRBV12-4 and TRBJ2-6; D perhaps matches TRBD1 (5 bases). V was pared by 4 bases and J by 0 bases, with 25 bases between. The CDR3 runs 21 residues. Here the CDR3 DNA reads TGTGCCAGCAGTTGGCAGGGCAGTCTTTCTACCTCCAGCTCTGGGGCCAACGTCCTGACTTTC. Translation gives CASSWQGSLSTSSSGANVLTF.

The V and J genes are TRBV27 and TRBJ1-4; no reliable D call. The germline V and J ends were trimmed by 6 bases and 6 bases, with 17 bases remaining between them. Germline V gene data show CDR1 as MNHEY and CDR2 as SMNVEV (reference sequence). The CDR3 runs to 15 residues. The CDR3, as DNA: TGTGCCAGCAGCGTTGCCCCTCGGGCGGATGAAAAACTGTTTTTT. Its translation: CASSVAPRADEKLFF. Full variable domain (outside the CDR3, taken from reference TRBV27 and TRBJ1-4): EAQVTQNPRYLITVTGKKLTVTCSQNMNHEYMSWYRQDPGLGLRQIYYSMNVEVTDKGDVPEGYKVSRKEKRNFPLILESPSPNQTSLYFCASSVAPRADEKLFFGSGTQLSVL.

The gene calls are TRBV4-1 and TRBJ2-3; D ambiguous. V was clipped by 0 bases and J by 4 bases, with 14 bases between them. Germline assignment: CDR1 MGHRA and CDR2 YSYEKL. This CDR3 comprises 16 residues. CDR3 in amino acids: CASSQDLPPLSDTQYF. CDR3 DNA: TGCGCCAGCAGCCAAGATCTCCCTCCGTTATCAGATACGCAGTATTTT.

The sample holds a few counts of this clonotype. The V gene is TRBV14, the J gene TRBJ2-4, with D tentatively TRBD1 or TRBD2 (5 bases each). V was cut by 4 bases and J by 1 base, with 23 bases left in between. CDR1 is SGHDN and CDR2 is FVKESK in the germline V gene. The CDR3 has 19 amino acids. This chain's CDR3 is CASSPAQGIGAMAKNIQYF. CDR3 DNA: TGTGCCAGCAGCCCAGCCCAAGGTATCGGGGCTATGGCCAAAAACATTCAGTACTTC.

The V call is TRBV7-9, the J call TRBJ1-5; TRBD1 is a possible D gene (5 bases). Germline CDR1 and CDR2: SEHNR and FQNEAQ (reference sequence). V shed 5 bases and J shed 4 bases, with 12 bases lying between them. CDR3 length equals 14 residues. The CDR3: CASSVDSLNQPQHF. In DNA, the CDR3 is TGTGCCAGCAGCGTTGACAGCCTAAATCAGCCCCAGCATTTT.

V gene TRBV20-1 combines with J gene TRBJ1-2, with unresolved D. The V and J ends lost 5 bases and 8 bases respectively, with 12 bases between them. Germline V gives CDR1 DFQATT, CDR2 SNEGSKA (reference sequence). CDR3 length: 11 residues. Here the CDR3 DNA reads TGCAGTGCTCCCCTAGAGTACGGCTACACCTTC. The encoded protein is CSAPLEYGYTF.

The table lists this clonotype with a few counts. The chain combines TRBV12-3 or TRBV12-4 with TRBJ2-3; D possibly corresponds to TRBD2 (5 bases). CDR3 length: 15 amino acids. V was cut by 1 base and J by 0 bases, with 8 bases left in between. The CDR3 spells CASSLGGYSTDTQYF. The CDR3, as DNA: TGTGCCAGCAGTTTAGGAGGGTATAGCACAGATACGCAGTATTTT.

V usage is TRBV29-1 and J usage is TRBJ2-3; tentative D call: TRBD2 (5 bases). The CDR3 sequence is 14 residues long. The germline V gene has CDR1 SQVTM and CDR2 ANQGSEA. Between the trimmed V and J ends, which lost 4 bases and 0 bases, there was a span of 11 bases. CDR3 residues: CSVGRGSSTDTQYF. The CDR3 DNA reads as TGCAGCGTTGGCCGAGGGTCTAGCACAGATACGCAGTATTTT.

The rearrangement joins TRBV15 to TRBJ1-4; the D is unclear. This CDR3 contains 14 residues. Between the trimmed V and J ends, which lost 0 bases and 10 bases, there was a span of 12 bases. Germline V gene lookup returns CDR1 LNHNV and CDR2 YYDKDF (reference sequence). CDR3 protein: CATSREGSWRKLFF. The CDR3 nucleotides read TGTGCCACCAGCAGAGAGGGGTCATGGCGAAAACTGTTTTTT.

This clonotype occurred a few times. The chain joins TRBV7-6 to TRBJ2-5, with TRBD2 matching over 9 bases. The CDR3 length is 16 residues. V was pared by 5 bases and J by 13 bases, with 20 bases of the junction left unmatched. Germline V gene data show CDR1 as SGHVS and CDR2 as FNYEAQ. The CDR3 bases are TGTGCCAGCAGCCCCAGAGCCGGGACTAGCCTCGCGGGCATGTACTTC. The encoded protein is CASSPRAGTSLAGMYF.